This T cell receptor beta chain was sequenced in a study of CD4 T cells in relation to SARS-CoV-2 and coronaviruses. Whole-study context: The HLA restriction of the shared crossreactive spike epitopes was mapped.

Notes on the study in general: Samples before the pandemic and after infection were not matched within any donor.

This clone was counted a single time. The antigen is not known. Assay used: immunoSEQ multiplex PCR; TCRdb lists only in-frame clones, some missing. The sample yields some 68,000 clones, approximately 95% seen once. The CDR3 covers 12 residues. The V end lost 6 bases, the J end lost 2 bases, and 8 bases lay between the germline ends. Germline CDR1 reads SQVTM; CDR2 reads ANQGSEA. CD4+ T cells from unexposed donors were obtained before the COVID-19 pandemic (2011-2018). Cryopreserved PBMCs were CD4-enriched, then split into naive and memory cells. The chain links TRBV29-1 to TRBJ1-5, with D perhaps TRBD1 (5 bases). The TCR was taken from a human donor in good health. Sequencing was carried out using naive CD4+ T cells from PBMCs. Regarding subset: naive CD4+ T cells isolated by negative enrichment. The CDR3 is CSVGAGNQPQHF. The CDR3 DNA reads TGCAGCGTAGGGGCTGGCAATCAGCCCCAGCATTTT.